This record covers a single TCR beta chain. This sample is drawn from a study of cytomegalovirus exposure and HLA in healthy donors. With V trimmed by 3 bases and J by 5 bases, 5 bases remained unmatched. Germline values: CDR1 SGDLS, CDR2 YYNGEE. The CDR3 totals 14 residues. PCR employed 60 Vbeta and 13 Jbeta primers. TCRdb's copy holds only in-frame clones and misses some; the assay was immunoSEQ multiplex PCR. The table for this sample gives about 200,000 clones. Sequenced: PBMCs. This clonotype was sampled from a girl aged 2-15 years in good health and CMV-seropositive. The V and J genes are TRBV9 and TRBJ2-5; 9 bases are shared with TRBD1. The CDR3 DNA follows: TGTGCCAGCAGCGACCGGACAGGGGATGAGACCCAGTACTTC. It translates to CASSDRTGDETQYF.